This TCR beta chain was recorded in a study of cytomegalovirus exposure and HLA in healthy donors. Study-level background: Prior work identified around 110 million unique TCR beta sequences in 150 million to 200 million T cells.

The CDR3 is 17 residues long. The germline V gene encodes CDR1 MNHNS and CDR2 SASEGT. About this clone itself: Mismatch with germline at one junction end may stem from a read error.

PCR involved 60 Vbeta and 13 Jbeta primers. Here immunoSEQ multiplex PCR was the method, and the copy in TCRdb shows in-frame clones only, minus some. The profile shows 110,000 to 150,000 clones, about three quarters of them singletons. The chain links TRBV6-1 to TRBJ2-4, with D possibly matching TRBD2 (6 bases). The receptor comes from a male donor in good health and CMV-seronegative. Sequencing input: PBMCs. CDR3 nucleotides: TGTGCCAGCAGTGAAGCAGCCAGGCAACTAGCCAAAAACAGTCAGTACTTC. This gives the protein CASSEAARQLAKNSQYF.